These 3 T cell receptor beta chains were sequenced from one sample in a study of T-cell reconstitution after alpha-beta-depleted transplantation in children. Preparation of the TCRbeta library used unique molecular identifiers. TCRdb itself ran the PCR reads through MiXCR, one entry per CDR3 protein. The sample comprises around 700,000 distinct CDR3 sequences, 10% to 15% of which are singletons, and 0.79% rests with the top ten. Sequenced material: PBMCs, taken before TCRalphabeta/CD19-depleted stem cell transplant. The source of these receptors is a girl aged 2 to 9 with congenital amegakaryocytic thrombocytopenia, due to receive a stem cell transplant.

The genes are TRBV20-1 and TRBJ2-1; TRBD2 aligns across 11 bases. The CDR3 spans 16 residues. Trimming removed 0 bases from V and 0 bases from J; junction bases left unmatched: 1. The V gene's germline CDR1 is DFQATT and CDR2 SNEGSKA (reference sequence). CDR3 bases: TGCAGTGCTAGAGATACTAGCGGGAGCTCCTACAATGAGCAGTTCTTC. Translating gives CSARDTSGSSYNEQFF.

This clonotype was seen at least ten times. V is TRBV10-3 and J is TRBJ2-2; 11 nucleotides line up with TRBD1. Germline CDR1 reads ENHRY; CDR2 reads SYGVKD. V gave up 6 bases and J gave up 5 bases; unmatched junction bases: 5. The CDR3 has 15 residues. Here the CDR3 reads CAISPGQGATGELFF. DNA for the CDR3: TGTGCCATCAGCCCAGGACAGGGGGCGACCGGGGAGCTGTTTTTT.

This clonotype was seen ten or more times. This chain connects TRBV5-1 to TRBJ2-1; D is possibly TRBD2 (6 bases). The CDR3 length is 16 residues. With 0 bases removed from V and 9 bases from J, the gap between germline ends came to 19 bases. Germline V gives CDR1 SGHRS, CDR2 YFSETQ. The CDR3 here is CASSLGMERVAPEQFF. For the CDR3, the DNA is TGCGCCAGCAGCTTGGGGATGGAGCGGGTGGCTCCTGAGCAGTTCTTC.